This TCR beta chain was sequenced during a study of cytomegalovirus exposure and HLA in healthy donors. Researchers ran the PCR with 60 Vbeta and 13 Jbeta primers. The protocol was immunoSEQ multiplex PCR, while the TCRdb copy is restricted to in-frame clones and leaves out a portion. The table lists around 100,000 clones, about 70% of them singletons. This CDR3 region has 16 residues. The germline CDR1 and CDR2 sequences are SGHDT and YYEEEE. V shed 3 bases, J shed 6 bases, and the junction held 12 bases outside the gene matches. Regarding this clone: Its antigen is currently unknown.

Study-level results: Other equally common chains were less clonally expanded than HLA-associated TCR beta chains, a later analysis showed.

The sequencing input was PBMCs. The chain combines TRBV5-6 with TRBJ1-1, with 9 bases matching TRBD1. This TCR derives from a woman younger than 45 in good health and CMV-seronegative. CDR3 protein: CASSWGPGQGLAEAFF. For the CDR3, the DNA is TGTGCCAGCAGCTGGGGGCCGGGACAGGGACTTGCTGAAGCTTTCTTT.